This passage covers 17 T cell receptor beta chains from one sample sequenced in a study of OX40 agonist ivuxolimab in advanced cancers. The table came from immunoSEQ multiplex PCR; TCRdb's copy has only in-frame clones and leaves some out. The sample holds about 75,000 clones, more than 75% seen once. The specimen comprised CD4+ or CD8+ T cells sorted from blood, sampled in a trial of the OX40 agonist ivuxolimab. The origin of the receptors is an adult with an advanced solid tumor such as melanoma, head and neck, liver or kidney cancer.

This chain uses TRBV7-8 with TRBJ1-3, with D possibly TRBD1 on 6 matching bases. CDR1 SGHVS and CDR2 FQNEAQ come from the germline V gene. The ends were cut back, 4 bases at V and 0 bases at J, with 10 bases in the middle. CDR3 length equals 15 residues. The DNA for the CDR3 is TGTGCCAGCAGCTCGCGACAGGACTCTGGAAACACCATATATTTT. It encodes CASSSRQDSGNTIYF.

The V gene is TRBV19, the J gene TRBJ2-2; TRBD1 matches 10 bases. Germline loops: CDR1 LNHDA, CDR2 SQIVND (reference sequence). The J segment lost 6 bases and the V segment lost 7 bases, leaving 8 bases of the junction unmatched. This CDR3 has 15 amino acids. CDR3 sequence: CASKRQGATAGELFF. DNA of the CDR3: TGTGCCAGTAAAAGACAGGGGGCGACGGCCGGGGAGCTGTTTTTT.

The chain recombines TRBV5-4 with TRBJ2-7; D is perhaps TRBD2 (6 bases). V dropped 0 bases and J dropped 4 bases, with 8 bases sitting between them. The CDR3 extends over 13 amino acids. Germline assignment: CDR1 SGHNT and CDR2 YYREEE (reference sequence). Written as DNA, the CDR3 is TGTGCCAGCAGCTTGGGGAGGGAGTACGAGCAGTACTTC. Protein sequence: CASSLGREYEQYF.

The chain links TRBV11-3 to TRBJ2-7, with TRBD2 identical over 12 bases. CDR1 and CDR2 from the germline V gene are SGHNT and YENEEA. The CDR3 covers 15 residues. J lost 4 bases, V lost 5 bases, and 6 bases had no gene match. The CDR3 reads CASSPTSGSVYEQYF. DNA of the CDR3: TGTGCCAGCAGCCCGACTAGCGGGAGTGTGTACGAGCAGTACTTC. The full variable domain, completed using reference TRBV11-3 and TRBJ2-7, is EAGVVQSPRYKIIEKKQPVAFWCNPISGHNTLYWYLQNLGQGPELLIRYENEEAVDDSQLPKDRFSAERLKGVDSTLKIQPAELGDSAVYLCASSPTSGSVYEQYFGPGTRLTVT.

V gene TRBV27 combines with J gene TRBJ2-3, with 8 bases lining up with TRBD1. CDR3 length equals 17 residues. Trimming cost V 1 base and J 2 bases; bases outside gene matches: 8. The V gene's germline CDR1 is MNHEY and CDR2 SMNVEV (reference sequence). The CDR3 DNA follows: TGTGCCAGCAGTTTATTTGGGACAGGAGGCCTCACAGATACGCAGTATTTT. Amino acids: CASSLFGTGGLTDTQYF.

The rearrangement links TRBV11-2 to TRBJ2-7, with TRBD2 identical over 12 bases. Germline values: CDR1 SGHAT, CDR2 FQNNGV. The CDR3 spans 15 residues. The J segment lost 4 bases and the V segment lost 5 bases, leaving 6 bases of the junction unmatched. The CDR3 DNA follows: TGTGCCAGCAGCCCCCTAGCGGGAGGGGGGTACGAGCAGTACTTC. Protein product: CASSPLAGGGYEQYF.

V usage is TRBV5-1 and J usage is TRBJ1-1, with D possibly TRBD1 on 5 matching bases. CDR1 and CDR2 (germline): SGHRS, YFSETQ. V was pared by 6 bases and J by 5 bases, with 17 bases between. The CDR3 sequence is 14 residues long. The CDR3: CASTGGRGVTEAFF. CDR3 DNA sequence: TGCGCCAGCACCGGGGGACGAGGAGTGACTGAAGCTTTCTTT.

The V gene is TRBV20-1, the J gene TRBJ2-5, with D hard to call. The length of the CDR3 is 11 residues. The germline V gene encodes CDR1 DFQATT and CDR2 SNEGSKA (reference sequence). This CDR3 reads CSRATEETQYF. In DNA, the CDR3 is TGCAGCAGAGCCACGGAAGAGACCCAGTACTTC.

This chain links TRBV11-3 with TRBJ2-4, with 8 bases aligning to TRBD1. V gave up 7 bases and J gave up 6 bases; unmatched junction bases: 11. Germline V gene data show CDR1 as SGHNT and CDR2 as YENEEA. The CDR3 spans 15 residues. As DNA, the CDR3 is TGTGCCAGCAAAACAGGGGGTAATTCGCCAAACATTCAGTACTTC. Translated, it gives CASKTGGNSPNIQYF. Filled out from reference TRBV11-3 and TRBJ2-4, the complete variable domain reads EAGVVQSPRYKIIEKKQPVAFWCNPISGHNTLYWYLQNLGQGPELLIRYENEEAVDDSQLPKDRFSAERLKGVDSTLKIQPAELGDSAVYLCASKTGGNSPNIQYFGAGTRLSVL.

This chain joins TRBV7-6 and TRBJ1-3; D is unresolved. CDR3 length: 13 residues. The germline CDR1 and CDR2 sequences are SGHVS and FNYEAQ. V was cut by 3 bases and J by 2 bases, with 5 bases left in between. CDR3 DNA sequence: TGTGCCAGCAGCTTGGGGACTGGAAACACCATATATTTT. Residues: CASSLGTGNTIYF.

The chain employs TRBV5-6 and TRBJ1-2; 7 positions match TRBD1. The CDR3 loop spans 16 amino acids. Germline CDR1 reads SGHDT; CDR2 reads YYEEEE. V lost 3 bases, J lost 0 bases, and 8 bases stayed unmatched. The CDR3 sequence is CASSSTTGTANYGYTF. The CDR3 DNA reads as TGTGCCAGCAGCTCAACGACCGGGACAGCTAACTATGGCTACACCTTC.

This clone appeared a few times. This chain joins TRBV11-3 and TRBJ1-1, with D possibly TRBD1 on 5 matching bases. Germline V gene lookup returns CDR1 SGHNT and CDR2 YENEEA. V lost 3 bases and J 1 base, leaving 6 bases between the germline ends. The CDR3 spans 13 residues. CDR3 coding DNA: TGTGCCAGCAGCTTGAGGGGGAACACTGAAGCTTTCTTT. Its translation is CASSLRGNTEAFF. Filled out from reference TRBV11-3 and TRBJ1-1, the complete variable domain reads EAGVVQSPRYKIIEKKQPVAFWCNPISGHNTLYWYLQNLGQGPELLIRYENEEAVDDSQLPKDRFSAERLKGVDSTLKIQPAELGDSAVYLCASSLRGNTEAFFGQGTRLTVV.

With regard to this clone: The sample has other DNA sequences that encode this CDR3 too. The chain recombines TRBV6-5 with TRBJ2-3; weak D call: TRBD2 (5 bases). CDR1 and CDR2 from the germline V gene are MNHEY and SVGAGI. This CDR3 spans 15 amino acids. V lost 6 bases to trimming and J lost 0 bases, with 13 bases between them. CDR3 in DNA: TGTGCCAGCAGCCCTCGCGGAGGCAGCACAGATACGCAGTATTTT. Translated: CASSPRGGSTDTQYF.

The genes are TRBV18 and TRBJ2-5; D is possibly TRBD1 or TRBD2 (5 bases each). The germline V gene encodes CDR1 KGHSH and CDR2 LQKENI. With 3 bases removed from V and 4 bases from J, the gap between germline ends came to 15 bases. The CDR3 spans 15 residues. The CDR3 DNA reads as TGTGCCAGCTCACCCGGGGACGTATTTGGAGAGACCCAGTACTTC. This codes for CASSPGDVFGETQYF.

The table lists this clone with a count of one. This chain's CDR3 is CASSTSGTVGNTIYF. In DNA, the CDR3 is TGTGCCAGCAGCACCTCCGGGACAGTTGGAAACACCATATATTTT. The V and J genes are TRBV7-8 and TRBJ1-3; TRBD1 aligns across 7 bases. V shed 5 bases and J 3 bases; nucleotides not matched to a gene: 7. Germline loops: CDR1 SGHVS, CDR2 FQNEAQ. This CDR3 is built from 15 residues.

The rearrangement links TRBV6-5 to TRBJ1-2, with no clear D. Germline CDR1 is MNHEY and CDR2 is SVGAGI. This CDR3 comprises 13 residues. V was trimmed by 5 bases and J by 1 base, leaving 8 bases between them. CDR3 DNA sequence: TGTGCCAGCAGTATGGACGGTAACTATGGCTACACCTTC. It encodes CASSMDGNYGYTF.

This chain links TRBV3-2 with TRBJ2-7; the table's D gene call, TRBD2, was not cross checked with the DNA. TRBV3-2 is shown as a pseudogene. The CDR3 is 9 residues long. CDR3 region: CASSPGQYF. In DNA form, the CDR3 reads TGTGCCAGCAGCCCCGGGCAGTACTTC.